One sample yielded the 11 T cell receptor beta chains listed below, sequenced in a study of blood T cell repertoires in COVID-19. Here immunoSEQ multiplex PCR was the method, and the copy in TCRdb shows in-frame clones only, minus some. The sample consists of around 160,000 clones, 75% to 90% of them appearing once. Sequenced material: PBMCs or T cells enriched from blood (not recorded which). These receptors all stem from a woman aged 55-70 years who had recovered from COVID-19.

The rearrangement uses TRBV7-9 and TRBJ2-1; 7 positions match TRBD2. CDR3 length equals 16 residues. Germline V lookup: CDR1 SEHNR, CDR2 FQNEAQ (reference sequence). After removal of 5 bases from V and 3 bases from J, the junction contained 10 bases not matched to a gene. The CDR3 sequence: CASSPRLAQIYNEQFF. CDR3 in DNA: TGTGCCAGCAGCCCCCGACTAGCCCAAATCTACAATGAGCAGTTCTTC.

The chain has TRBV7-3 and TRBJ2-1, with TRBD2 matching over 9 bases. Trimming at V came to 2 bases and at J to 2 bases, leaving 7 bases not matched to a gene. CDR1 is SGHTA and CDR2 is FQGTGA in the germline V gene. CDR3 length: 17 amino acids. CDR3 region: CASSLAPSGTPYNEQFF. DNA of the CDR3: TGTGCCAGCAGCTTAGCCCCTAGCGGGACCCCCTACAATGAGCAGTTCTTC.

This chain connects TRBV7-2 to TRBJ2-2; 7 bases map to TRBD2. Germline-derived CDR1 and CDR2 are SGHTA and FQGNSA. The ends lost 2 bases at V and 7 bases at J; junction bases unmatched: 10. This CDR3 spans 16 amino acids. The DNA of the CDR3 is TGTGCCAGCAGCTTATACGGGACTACCCTAAGCGGGGAGCTGTTTTTT. Translating it yields CASSLYGTTLSGELFF.

Only one count was recorded for this clone. This rearrangement joins TRBV6-6 to TRBJ2-7; a weak D match, TRBD1 (6 bases). CDR1 and CDR2 from the germline V gene are MNHNY and SVGAGI (reference sequence). V gave up 6 bases and J gave up 3 bases, with 12 bases separating them. CDR3 size: 13 residues. In nucleotides, the CDR3 is TGTGCCAGCAGCACAGGGAGATTCTACGAGCAGTACTTC. Translation: CASSTGRFYEQYF.

This clone was observed once. The chain combines TRBV6-5 with TRBJ1-5, with D possibly being TRBD1 (5 bases). CDR3 length equals 12 residues. Trimming left V 6 bases short and J 7 bases short, with 10 bases between. CDR1 and CDR2 (germline): MNHEY, SVGAGI. DNA for the CDR3: TGTGCCAGCAGGGGGCCGGGCCAGCCCCAGCATTTT. Translated: CASRGPGQPQHF.

The rearrangement uses TRBV19 and TRBJ1-3; the D is unclear. V dropped 3 bases and J dropped 2 bases, with 8 bases sitting between them. The germline CDR1 and CDR2 sequences are LNHDA and SQIVND (reference sequence). This CDR3 comprises 14 residues. The DNA of the CDR3 is TGTGCCAGTAGTATTTCGGTAACTGGAAACACCATATATTTT. Residues: CASSISVTGNTIYF.

This chain joins TRBV5-4 and TRBJ2-7, with TRBD2 identical over 8 bases. The CDR3 has 15 residues. CDR1 SGHNT and CDR2 YYREEE come from the germline V gene (reference sequence). V lost 0 bases and J lost 0; bases outside the gene matches: 2. CDR3 in amino acids: CASSLASGLSYEQYF. DNA for the CDR3: TGTGCCAGCAGCTTGGCTAGCGGGCTCTCCTACGAGCAGTACTTC.

The V and J genes are TRBV5-5 and TRBJ1-1; 12 nucleotides align to TRBD1. This CDR3 spans 15 amino acids. Germline values: CDR1 SGHKS, CDR2 YYEKEE (reference sequence). V shed 4 bases, J shed 6 bases, and the junction held 7 bases outside the gene matches. The CDR3 coding sequence is TGTGCCAGCAGCCCGGGACAGGGGGCGCCGCCTGAAGCTTTCTTT. It is translated as CASSPGQGAPPEAFF.

The chain employs TRBV7-9 and TRBJ2-7; D gene unclear. V dropped 2 bases and J dropped 3 bases, with 8 bases sitting between them. CDR3 length: 13 residues. Germline CDR1 is SEHNR and CDR2 is FQNEAQ (reference sequence). The CDR3 DNA reads TGTGCCAGCAGCTTATCTCTCGGCTACGAGCAGTACTTC. Its protein product is CASSLSLGYEQYF.

The rearrangement links TRBV6-5 to TRBJ1-3; D not certain. The V end lost 5 bases, the J end lost 0 bases, and 5 bases lay between the germline ends. Per the germline V gene, CDR1 is MNHEY and CDR2 is SVGAGI. There are 13 residues in the CDR3. CDR3 nucleotides: TGTGCCAGCAGTCGTAGCTCTGGAAACACCATATATTTT. Amino acid sequence: CASSRSSGNTIYF.

This chain uses TRBV9 with TRBJ2-3; 11 positions agree with TRBD2. V was pared by 1 base and J by 5 bases, with 6 bases of the junction left unmatched. The CDR3 consists of 16 residues. Per germline, CDR1 SGDLS and CDR2 YYNGEE. CDR3 region: CASSVLLAGGIDTQYF. Here the CDR3 DNA reads TGTGCCAGCAGCGTATTGCTAGCGGGAGGAATAGATACGCAGTATTTT.